This T cell receptor (beta chain) was obtained from a study of STAT5B mutations in CD4+ large granular lymphocyte leukemia. Notes on the study in general: 8/27 top patient clones versus 2/35 control clones were TRBV06-family.

With regard to this clone: What it binds is unknown.

As originally analysed: Productive clonotypes were detectable down to 2.59 x 10-5 frequency. Profiled with immunoSEQ multiplex PCR; TCRdb holds only in-frame clones, not every one. V and J calls and clone size come straight from that table; D and trimming were deduced from the DNA. The sample holds tens of thousands of clones, roughly 72% seen once. CDR3 size: 14 residues. The V end was cut by 7 bases, the J end by 5 bases, with 14 bases between. Germline V gene lookup returns CDR1 LNHDA and CDR2 SQIVND (reference sequence). This TCR was recovered from a human donor in good health. The sequencing sample was made of CD4+ T cells from blood buffy coats. The V gene is TRBV19, the J gene TRBJ2-2, with D perhaps being TRBD1 or TRBD2 (5 bases each). CDR3 residues: CASKLRDPTGELFF. Written as DNA, the CDR3 is TGTGCCAGTAAACTCCGGGACCCGACCGGGGAGCTGTTTTTT.